Presented here are 22 T cell receptor beta chains from one specimen sequenced in a study of patients and donors after allogeneic stem cell transplantation. In TCRdb, the RT-PCR reads were re-called with MiXCR into one record per CDR3 protein. Of about 110,000 distinct CDR3 sequences in the sample, 35% to 45% are singletons; the top ten hold under 30%. The sequenced sample consisted of blood, either unsorted or a sorted T cell fraction (not recorded which). These receptors all come from a human donor who was either an allogeneic HSCT recipient or a stem cell or donor lymphocyte infusion donor (not recorded which). It is not recorded whose cells these are; they may come from a transplant donor.

This clonotype was picked up a small number of times. The chain recombines TRBV5-1 with TRBJ1-5; maybe TRBD1 (6 bases). Trimming left V 0 bases short and J 4 bases short, with 11 bases between. The CDR3 loop spans 15 amino acids. Germline CDR1 SGHRS, CDR2 YFSETQ. CDR3 coding DNA: TGCGCCAGCAGCTTGGAAGGGACACGTAATCAGCCCCAGCATTTT. This gives the protein CASSLEGTRNQPQHF.

This clonotype has a handful of counts. The V gene is TRBV6-6, the J gene TRBJ1-4; D remains unclear. This CDR3 has 13 amino acids. The germline V gene encodes CDR1 MNHNY and CDR2 SVGAGI (reference sequence). V was trimmed by 7 bases and J by 3 bases, leaving 9 bases between them. CDR3: CASNRPPNEKLFF. The CDR3 coding sequence is TGTGCCAGCAACCGGCCCCCTAATGAAAAACTGTTTTTT.

This sequence joins TRBV9 and TRBJ2-7; tentative D call: TRBD2 (5 bases). The V and J ends lost 0 bases and 2 bases respectively, with 12 bases between them. CDR3 size: 15 residues. The germline CDR1 and CDR2 sequences are SGDLS and YYNGEE. The CDR3 here is CASSVVAGRTYEQYF. The CDR3 DNA is TGTGCCAGCAGCGTAGTGGCGGGTAGAACCTACGAGCAGTACTTC.

Only one count was recorded for this clonotype. The rearrangement links TRBV24-1 to TRBJ2-1, with 8 positions matching TRBD2. Looked up from germline, CDR1 is KGHDR and CDR2 is SFDVKD. Trimming removed 2 bases from V and 8 bases from J; junction bases left unmatched: 10. The CDR3 spans 16 residues. CDR3 in amino acids: CATSDSGTRGGDEQFF. Written as DNA, the CDR3 is TGTGCCACCAGTGATTCCGGGACTAGAGGGGGGGATGAGCAGTTCTTC.

This clonotype was observed a few times. The CDR3 sequence: CASSFPPPRMNTEAFF. The CDR3 DNA reads TGTGCCAGCAGTTTCCCTCCCCCCCGGATGAACACTGAAGCTTTCTTT. The chain employs TRBV12-3 or TRBV12-4 and TRBJ1-1; D not certain. Trimming removed 3 bases at V and 0 bases at J, with 14 bases between. This CDR3 region has 16 residues.

The genes are TRBV11-2 and TRBJ1-6; TRBD1 aligns across 8 bases. Unmatched junction bases numbered 12, after V lost 5 bases and J lost 6 bases. Germline assignment: CDR1 SGHAT and CDR2 FQNNGV. This CDR3 spans 17 amino acids. CDR3 nucleotide sequence: TGTGCCAGCAGCCCCCTCTTTGGGGACAGGAGTAATTCACCCCTCCACTTT. This codes for CASSPLFGDRSNSPLHF.

V usage is TRBV9 and J usage is TRBJ2-1; D gene unclear. The CDR3 has 17 residues. Per germline, CDR1 SGDLS and CDR2 YYNGEE. V was pared by 4 bases and J by 4 bases, with 21 bases between. The CDR3 region is CASSTPLRPLLYNEQFF. The CDR3, as DNA: TGTGCCAGCAGCACACCGTTAAGACCCCTGCTTTACAATGAGCAGTTCTTC.

A few counts support this clonotype. The chain is built from TRBV5-5 and TRBJ2-1; either TRBD1 or TRBD2 may supply D (6 bases each). Germline assignment: CDR1 SGHKS and CDR2 YYEKEE (reference sequence). The CDR3 extends over 14 amino acids. Trimming cost V 4 bases and J 11 bases, with 19 bases left between them. Here the CDR3 DNA reads TGTGCCAGCAGCCCTGTGGAGGGGTGGGGGCAGCAGTTCTTC. Translated: CASSPVEGWGQQFF.

The V call is TRBV10-3, the J call TRBJ2-5, with TRBD2 as a possible D gene (6 bases). CDR3 size: 13 residues. The V gene's germline CDR1 is ENHRY and CDR2 SYGVKD. V lost 6 bases and J lost 5, with 13 bases in between. CDR3 in amino acids: CAISPTSSETQYF. CDR3 nucleotides: TGTGCCATCAGCCCAACTAGCTCGGAGACCCAGTACTTC.

V and J are TRBV5-5 and TRBJ1-1; D gene unclear. Germline values: CDR1 SGHKS, CDR2 YYEKEE (reference sequence). V was shortened by 0 bases and J by 11 bases, with 11 bases between the two germline ends. CDR3 size: 12 residues. CDR3 DNA sequence: TGTGCCAGCAGCTTGGCCGCCGTCGGGGCTTTCTTT. Its protein is CASSLAAVGAFF.

This clonotype has only a few counts. V and J are TRBV12-3 or TRBV12-4 and TRBJ1-3; D is unresolved. There are 12 residues in the CDR3. Trimming pared 5 bases from V and 7 bases from J, leaving 9 bases between. The CDR3 protein is CASSPNGNTIYF. In DNA, the CDR3 is TGTGCCAGCAGTCCTAATGGGAACACCATATATTTT.

This chain joins TRBV7-2 and TRBJ2-5, with 9 bases identical to TRBD1. The CDR3 length is 17 residues. Germline values: CDR1 SGHTA, CDR2 FQGNSA. J lost 4 bases, V lost 5 bases, and 14 bases had no gene match. Here the CDR3 reads CASSKFGQGMGGETQYF. In DNA, the CDR3 is TGTGCCAGCAGCAAATTTGGACAGGGGATGGGAGGAGAGACCCAGTACTTC.

This clonotype was detected only a few times. The chain couples TRBV5-1 to TRBJ2-5, with unresolved D. Per the germline V gene, CDR1 is SGHRS and CDR2 is YFSETQ. The ends were cut back, 0 bases at V and 7 bases at J, with 4 bases in the middle. The CDR3 has 11 amino acids. CDR3 residues: CASSLEVTQYF. DNA for the CDR3: TGCGCCAGCAGCTTGGAGGTGACCCAGTACTTC.

CDR3 coding DNA: TGTGCCAGCAGCTTAAGAGGGACTAGCGGCCAACAGCAGTTCTTC. It translates to CASSLRGTSGQQQFF. The chain carries TRBV7-3 and TRBJ2-1, with 11 bases that match TRBD2. Trimming at V came to 1 base and at J to 11 bases, leaving 7 bases not matched to a gene. The CDR3 has 15 residues. Germline V gene data show CDR1 as SGHTA and CDR2 as FQGTGA.

This chain uses TRBV28 with TRBJ1-2; no firm D call. Trimming removed 7 bases at V and 6 bases at J, with 9 bases between. CDR3 length: 11 residues. CDR1 and CDR2 (germline): MDHEN, SYDVKM. CDR3 DNA: TGTGCCAGCATTTTCACCAATGGCTACACCTTC. Amino acid sequence: CASIFTNGYTF.

This clonotype was found a few times. The rearrangement joins TRBV12-3 or TRBV12-4 to TRBJ1-5, with TRBD1 matching over 7 bases. J was trimmed by 5 bases and V by 6 bases; bases with no gene match: 7. This CDR3 is built from 14 residues. The CDR3 sequence is CASRRTGADQPQHF. DNA for the CDR3: TGTGCCAGCAGACGAACAGGGGCCGATCAGCCCCAGCATTTT.

The chain employs TRBV13 and TRBJ2-2, with 7 bases matching TRBD2. The length of the CDR3 is 14 residues. With 3 bases clipped from V and 6 bases from J, the junction kept 4 bases outside the gene matches. Germline V gene lookup returns CDR1 PRHDT and CDR2 FYEKMQ (reference sequence). For the CDR3, the DNA is TGTGCCAGCAGCTTGGTGGCGGGAGCCGGGGAGCTGTTTTTT. Translation: CASSLVAGAGELFF. The full variable domain, in which reference TRBV13 and TRBJ2-2 provide the parts outside the CDR3, is AAGVIQSPRHLIKEKRETATLKCYPIPRHDTVYWYQQGPGQDPQFLISFYEKMQSDKGSIPDRFSAQQFSDYHSELNMSSLELGDSALYFCASSLVAGAGELFFGEGSRLTVL.

The chain recombines TRBV20-1 with TRBJ1-6; D uncertain. The ends were cut back, 5 bases at V and 0 bases at J, with 11 bases in the middle. The CDR3 has 15 residues. Germline V lookup: CDR1 DFQATT, CDR2 SNEGSKA (reference sequence). CDR3: CSAGTTSSYNSPLHF. The CDR3 coding sequence is TGCAGTGCTGGCACTACGAGCTCCTATAATTCACCCCTCCACTTT.

The V and J genes are TRBV18 and TRBJ1-2; 9 bases match TRBD1. There are 13 residues in the CDR3. V was pared by 7 bases and J by 6 bases, with 6 bases of the junction left unmatched. Germline V gene lookup returns CDR1 KGHSH and CDR2 LQKENI. CDR3 bases: TGTGCCAGCTGGCTACAGGGGGCGGATGGCTACACCTTC. As protein: CASWLQGADGYTF.

Only a few counts were recorded for this clonotype. The chain joins TRBV19 to TRBJ1-5, with a tentative D call TRBD1 (5 bases). Germline CDR1 reads LNHDA; CDR2 reads SQIVND (reference sequence). This CDR3 comprises 15 residues. Trimming pared 0 bases from V and 6 bases from J, leaving 12 bases between. The CDR3 coding sequence is TGTGCCAGTAGTATAGATCGCAGGGTCCCTCAGCCCCAGCATTTT. Translation gives CASSIDRRVPQPQHF.

This rearrangement joins TRBV11-2 to TRBJ2-1; D possibly corresponds to TRBD2 (5 bases). CDR3 size: 15 residues. Germline assignment: CDR1 SGHAT and CDR2 FQNNGV. Trimming cost V 1 base and J 2 bases, with 9 bases left between them. For the CDR3, the DNA is TGTGCCAGCAGCTTAGGAGTTAGCGCCTACAATGAGCAGTTCTTC. Its translation: CASSLGVSAYNEQFF.

This chain uses TRBV6-5 with TRBJ2-2; D gene ambiguous. The CDR3 covers 11 residues. The germline V and J ends were trimmed by 6 bases and 5 bases, with 4 bases remaining between them. The germline V gene encodes CDR1 MNHEY and CDR2 SVGAGI. CDR3 in amino acids: CASRSTGELFF. CDR3 sequence (DNA): TGTGCCAGCAGATCAACCGGGGAGCTGTTTTTT.